One and the same sample provided the 27 T cell receptor beta chains below, sequenced in a study of T cells in Graves' hyperthyroidism and ophthalmopathy. TCR beta CDR3 sequences were amplified from RNA transcripts. Initially, a first-round RT-PCR of the TCR CDR3 employed the HTBI primer set. TCRdb recomputed calls from the multiplex PCR reads with MiXCR, one row per CDR3 protein. The sample records around 690,000 distinct CDR3 sequences, around 15% being singletons. Sequencing input: blood. The receptors stem from a man aged 50-60 years with Graves' hyperthyroidism.

The gene calls are TRBV20-1 and TRBJ2-7; 12 positions agree with TRBD2. Germline V gene data show CDR1 as DFQATT and CDR2 as SNEGSKA (reference sequence). The length of the CDR3 is 14 residues. The ends lost 2 bases at V and 4 bases at J; junction bases unmatched: 3. CDR3 sequence (DNA): TGCAGTGCTAGAAAGGGGACTAGCGGGTACGAGCAGTACTTC. Amino acids: CSARKGTSGYEQYF.

This clonotype was recorded many times. The chain joins TRBV27 to TRBJ1-5; TRBD1 agrees at 9 bases. V dropped 5 bases and J dropped 4; count of bases not matched to a gene: 9. Germline-derived CDR1 and CDR2 are MNHEY and SMNVEV (reference sequence). This CDR3 spans 16 amino acids. CDR3 region: CASSNRDRVLNQPQHF. The CDR3, as DNA: TGTGCCAGCAGTAACCGGGACAGGGTCTTGAATCAGCCCCAGCATTTT.

J is TRBJ2-7 and V is TRBV5-1; maybe TRBD2 (5 bases). Trimming stripped 4 bases from V and 2 bases from J, with 16 bases between. Germline CDR1 is SGHRS and CDR2 is YFSETQ. The CDR3 has 15 residues. DNA of the CDR3: TGCGCCAGCAGCCCCGAACTAGTGACGACCTACGAGCAGTACTTC. Translating gives CASSPELVTTYEQYF.

The V gene is TRBV28, the J gene TRBJ1-2, with D unresolved. This CDR3 is 12 amino acids long. Germline V gene lookup returns CDR1 MDHEN and CDR2 SYDVKM. The V end lost 8 bases, the J end lost 3 bases, and 10 bases lay between the germline ends. The CDR3, as DNA: TGTGCCAGCCGCCTGAGGGACTATGGCTACACCTTC. Its protein product is CASRLRDYGYTF.

Details on this clonotype: A single base separates this from a much larger clone, so it may be a read error. The V call is TRBV10-3, the J call TRBJ1-2; D not resolved. The CDR3 sequence is 13 residues long. Germline CDR1 and CDR2: ENHRY and SYGVKD. CDR3 region: CAISESNDYGHTF. Here the CDR3 DNA reads TGTGCCATCAGTGAGTCGAATGACTATGGCCACACCTTC.

The chain has TRBV5-1 and TRBJ1-2; D might be TRBD1 (5 bases). V gave up 0 bases and J gave up 8 bases, with 14 bases separating them. The CDR3 extends over 14 amino acids. Germline CDR1 is SGHRS and CDR2 is YFSETQ. The CDR3 here is CASSLGLDKGGYTF. CDR3 DNA: TGCGCCAGCAGCTTGGGGCTAGACAAGGGGGGCTACACCTTC.

The table lists this clonotype with a few counts. This chain uses TRBV7-9 with TRBJ2-7; no clear D. The germline CDR1 and CDR2 sequences are SEHNR and FQNEAQ (reference sequence). With 1 base removed from V and 2 bases from J, the gap between germline ends came to 12 bases. This CDR3 region has 15 residues. The CDR3 loop is CASSLGALDTYEQYF. For the CDR3, the DNA is TGTGCCAGCAGCTTAGGGGCTCTCGATACCTACGAGCAGTACTTC. Filled out from reference TRBV7-9 and TRBJ2-7, the complete variable domain reads DTGVSQNPRHKITKRGQNVTFRCDPISEHNRLYWYRQTLGQGPEFLTYFQNEAQLEKSRLLSDRFSAERPKGSFSTLEIQRTEQGDSAMYLCASSLGALDTYEQYFGPGTRLTVT.

The genes are TRBV19 and TRBJ1-5; D remains ambiguous. Germline CDR1 reads LNHDA; CDR2 reads SQIVND (reference sequence). The CDR3 covers 15 residues. The V gene lost 7 bases and the J gene lost 0 bases, with 13 bases spanning the gap. The DNA of the CDR3 is TGTGCCAGTACCTCTAGGGAGGGTAGCAATCAGCCCCAGCATTTT. It is translated as CASTSREGSNQPQHF.

This clonotype showed up many times. The gene calls are TRBV7-2 and TRBJ1-2; 8 bases fit TRBD1. CDR3 length: 13 amino acids. V lost 5 bases, J lost 6 bases, and 5 bases stayed unmatched. Germline V CDR1 and CDR2: SGHTA, FQGNSA. The CDR3 protein is CASSVQGGDGYTF. The CDR3 nucleotides are TGTGCCAGCAGCGTACAGGGGGGAGATGGCTACACCTTC.

Note on this clonotype: A much larger clone differs from this one at a single base, so this may be a read error. J is TRBJ2-7 and V is TRBV6-1, with D perhaps matching TRBD2 (6 bases). This CDR3 spans 14 amino acids. Germline-derived CDR1 and CDR2 are MNHNS and SASEGT. The V end lost 6 bases, the J end lost 2 bases, and 14 bases lay between the germline ends. The CDR3 DNA is TGTGCCAGCAGGAACCGGGACTGGGCCTACGAGCAGTACTTC. Protein sequence: CASRNRDWAYEQYF.

This clonotype was seen at least ten times. The rearrangement uses TRBV14 and TRBJ2-1, with 11 positions matching TRBD2. CDR1 SGHDN and CDR2 FVKESK come from the germline V gene. J lost 6 bases, V lost 4 bases, and 14 bases had no gene match. This CDR3 contains 18 residues. The CDR3 is CASSLRRVSGRAGNEQFF. DNA for the CDR3: TGTGCCAGCAGCCTCCGGCGGGTTAGCGGGAGGGCCGGCAATGAGCAGTTCTTC.

This clonotype was counted many times. The rearrangement uses TRBV27 and TRBJ2-2, with D possibly matching TRBD1 (5 bases). The CDR3 totals 16 residues. Germline loops: CDR1 MNHEY, CDR2 SMNVEV (reference sequence). Deletions cut 6 bases from V and 5 bases from J, with 19 bases between. The CDR3 loop is CASRDLGASGTGELFF. As DNA, the CDR3 is TGTGCCAGCAGGGACCTAGGGGCGAGTGGGACCGGGGAGCTGTTTTTT.

This clonotype was seen only a few times. The chain has TRBV29-1 and TRBJ2-7; 7 positions agree with TRBD1. J lost 6 bases, V lost 2 bases, and 4 bases had no gene match. This CDR3 region has 12 residues. From germline, CDR1 is SQVTM and CDR2 ANQGSEA. The CDR3 sequence: CSVERDSLEQYF. In DNA form, the CDR3 reads TGCAGCGTTGAAAGGGACAGCCTCGAGCAGTACTTC.

The chain carries TRBV7-3 and TRBJ2-1; TRBD1 matches at 9 bases. Germline V gene sequence: CDR1 SGHTA, CDR2 FQGTGA. The V segment lost 5 bases and the J segment 8 bases; nucleotides outside the gene matches: 7. This CDR3 comprises 14 residues. The CDR3 DNA reads as TGTGCCAGCAGCGCCGGGACAGGGTCCTATGAGCAGTTCTTC. Residues: CASSAGTGSYEQFF.

This clonotype was seen many times. The chain has TRBV27 and TRBJ2-2; 14 bases are shared with TRBD2. V dropped 10 bases and J dropped 6; count of bases not matched to a gene: 13. The CDR3 is made up of 17 amino acids. Germline lookup yields CDR1 MNHEY and CDR2 SMNVEV (reference sequence). CDR3 in amino acids: CATVRTSGRNVAGELFF. In nucleotides, the CDR3 is TGTGCCACCGTGCGGACTAGCGGGAGGAATGTCGCCGGGGAGCTGTTTTTT.

J is TRBJ1-1 and V is TRBV28; D is possibly TRBD1 (5 bases). CDR1 and CDR2 from the germline V gene are MDHEN and SYDVKM. CDR3 length: 15 amino acids. The V gene lost 0 bases and the J gene lost 1 base, with 9 bases spanning the gap. In DNA, the CDR3 is TGTGCCAGCAGTTTATGGGGGGAACCGAACACTGAAGCTTTCTTT. It is translated as CASSLWGEPNTEAFF.

The chain employs TRBV6-2 or TRBV6-3 and TRBJ1-1, with unresolved D. The V gene's germline CDR1 is MNHEY and CDR2 SVGEGT. The CDR3 runs 18 residues. V was shortened by 0 bases and J by 0 bases, with 17 bases between the two germline ends. CDR3 DNA sequence: TGTGCCAGCAGTTACTCGAAAGATTCAGGCATGATGAACACTGAAGCTTTCTTT. Its translation: CASSYSKDSGMMNTEAFF.

V is TRBV6-4 and J is TRBJ1-2, with no clear D. Germline CDR1 and CDR2: MRHNA and SNTAGT. The CDR3 has 18 amino acids. The V gene lost 5 bases and the J gene lost 0 bases, with 22 bases spanning the gap. In nucleotides, the CDR3 is TGTGCCAGCAGTTTATCGGGGATAGGGTTTGGGTCTAACTATGGCTACACCTTC. Protein product: CASSLSGIGFGSNYGYTF.

This clonotype was counted many times. This CDR3 reads CASSHSTDKGSPLHF. CDR3 bases: TGTGCCAGCAGCCACTCTACGGACAAGGGTTCACCCCTCCACTTT. This chain links TRBV9 with TRBJ1-6; a possible D gene is TRBD1 (5 bases). Germline loops: CDR1 SGDLS, CDR2 YYNGEE. This CDR3 has 15 amino acids. Trimming took off 4 bases at V and 9 bases at J, with 17 bases between the two ends.

Many counts were recorded for this clonotype. The V call is TRBV30, the J call TRBJ1-5; D not certain. This CDR3 comprises 14 residues. V lost 2 bases to trimming and J lost 0 bases, with 8 bases between them. Germline CDR1 and CDR2: GTSNPN and SVGIG (reference sequence). CDR3 coding DNA: TGTGCCTGGAGTTTGGCGGGTAGCAATCAGCCCCAGCATTTT. Protein sequence: CAWSLAGSNQPQHF.

This clonotype appeared many times. The gene calls are TRBV11-2 and TRBJ2-1; TRBD2 matches at 7 bases. The CDR3 totals 17 residues. V gave up 1 base and J gave up 0 bases; unmatched junction bases: 6. The germline gives CDR1 SGHAT, CDR2 FQNNGV. The CDR3 region has the DNA TGTGCCAGCAGCTTAGTGTTGGGCGGGAGCTCCTACAATGAGCAGTTCTTC. Translated, it gives CASSLVLGGSSYNEQFF. Full variable domain (remainder filled in from reference TRBV11-2 and TRBJ2-1): EAGVAQSPRYKIIEKRQSVAFWCNPISGHATLYWYQQILGQGPKLLIQFQNNGVVDDSQLPKDRFSAERLKGVDSTLKIQPAKLEDSAVYLCASSLVLGGSSYNEQFFGPGTRLTVL.

This chain uses TRBV20-1 with TRBJ1-1; D not certain. V lost 6 bases, J lost 1 base, and 12 bases lay in between. Germline values: CDR1 DFQATT, CDR2 SNEGSKA (reference sequence). This CDR3 spans 13 amino acids. CDR3 DNA sequence: TGCAGTGCGGCTAGTCGGGGGAACACTGAAGCTTTCTTT. Translated, it gives CSAASRGNTEAFF.

This clonotype appeared many times. V is TRBV6-5 and J is TRBJ2-1; D possibly corresponds to TRBD1 (6 bases). CDR1 is MNHEY and CDR2 is SVGAGI in the germline V gene. CDR3 size: 15 residues. V was trimmed by 2 bases and J by 2 bases, leaving 10 bases between them. DNA of the CDR3: TGTGCCAGCAGTTACGGGACACCAACCTACAATGAGCAGTTCTTC. Its protein product is CASSYGTPTYNEQFF.

In this sample, this clonotype turned up many times. This rearrangement joins TRBV28 to TRBJ2-2, with D possibly being TRBD2 (6 bases). The CDR3 loop spans 13 amino acids. The germline V gene has CDR1 MDHEN and CDR2 SYDVKM. V was pared by 3 bases and J by 6 bases, with 8 bases between. The CDR3 is CASSFGGAGELFF. The CDR3 nucleotides read TGTGCCAGCAGTTTTGGAGGGGCCGGGGAGCTGTTTTTT.

There are many counts of this clonotype. CDR3 protein: CATSDRGGGNQPQHF. DNA of the CDR3: TGTGCCACCAGTGATAGAGGAGGGGGGAATCAGCCCCAGCATTTT. J is TRBJ1-5 and V is TRBV24-1; possibly TRBD1 for D (6 bases). CDR3 length: 15 amino acids. V was clipped by 3 bases and J by 4 bases, with 12 bases between them. Germline V gene sequence: CDR1 KGHDR, CDR2 SFDVKD.

There are many counts of this clonotype. The V and J genes are TRBV20-1 and TRBJ2-7, with D perhaps TRBD1 (7 bases). Germline-derived CDR1 and CDR2 are DFQATT and SNEGSKA (reference sequence). V was cut by 5 bases and J by 5 bases, with 19 bases left in between. CDR3 length: 14 residues. CDR3 sequence: CSALSTGTSHEQYF. The CDR3, as DNA: TGCAGTGCTCTTTCGACAGGGACTTCTCACGAGCAGTACTTC.

This clonotype was observed a few times. This chain joins TRBV19 and TRBJ1-2, with TRBD1 as a possible D gene (5 bases). Germline V gene data show CDR1 as LNHDA and CDR2 as SQIVND (reference sequence). Trimming cost V 3 bases and J 5 bases, with 13 bases left between them. The length of the CDR3 is 14 residues. The CDR3: CASSIQGPSYGYTF. For the CDR3, the DNA is TGTGCCAGTAGTATCCAGGGACCATCTTATGGCTACACCTTC.